This TCR beta chain was identified during a study of blood T cell repertoires in COVID-19. For the study at large: Specimens from acute and convalescent COVID-19 originated in the United States, Italy and Spain.

Sequencing was performed with immunoSEQ multiplex PCR; in TCRdb, only in-frame clones are kept and a portion is missing. Among 30,000 to 45,000 clones listed, roughly 88% were seen once. V dropped 5 bases and J dropped 5; count of bases not matched to a gene: 12. CDR1 and CDR2 (germline): SSHAT, FNYEAQ (reference sequence). The CDR3 length is 16 residues. Sequencing was carried out using peripheral blood. V is TRBV7-7 and J is TRBJ2-5, with 9 bases fitting TRBD2. The receptor comes from a woman aged 70-85 years with active COVID-19. For the CDR3, the DNA is TGTGCCAGCAGCCCTGCGAGGGCGGGGGGGCAGGAGACCCAGTACTTC. Residues: CASSPARAGGQETQYF.